This passage covers 15 T cell receptor beta chains from one sample sequenced in a study of T cell repertoires in cytomegalovirus infection. TCRdb redid the calling of the reads with MiXCR, one entry per CDR3 protein. The sample includes about 770,000 distinct CDR3 sequences, almost 30% of them seen just once. Antigens of these TCRs are unknown. This specimen consisted of cultured CD8+ T cells from PBMCs, obtained from culture after CMV antigen stimulation. The receptors derive from a human donor in good health (CMV status not recorded). Some clones in this sample may be carry-over from other donors' samples.

This clonotype was counted between two and nine times. The chain is built from TRBV4-1 and TRBJ1-2, with 10 bases aligning to TRBD1. The J segment lost 0 bases and the V segment lost 4 bases, leaving 14 bases of the junction unmatched. CDR3 length equals 19 residues. Per germline, CDR1 MGHRA and CDR2 YSYEKL. CDR3 in amino acids: CASSLLLPGQGLPNYGYTF. CDR3 sequence (DNA): TGCGCCAGCAGCCTCCTCTTGCCGGGACAGGGGTTACCTAACTATGGCTACACCTTC.

This chain joins TRBV5-4 and TRBJ2-7; TRBD1 matches 8 bases. Germline-derived CDR1 and CDR2 are SGHNT and YYREEE (reference sequence). Germline trimming cut 1 base from V and 10 bases from J; bases unmatched to any gene: 13. The length of the CDR3 is 15 residues. This chain's CDR3 is CASSLLGQVTYVQYF. The CDR3 DNA reads TGTGCCAGCAGCTTGCTGGGACAGGTAACCTACGTTCAGTACTTC.

This chain uses TRBV4-3 with TRBJ2-3; 11 bases are a match to TRBD2. J gave up 0 bases and V 3 bases, and 8 bases lay outside the gene matches. Germline V lookup: CDR1 LGHNA, CDR2 YSLEER. The CDR3 runs 18 residues. The CDR3 coding sequence is TGCGCCAGCAGCCAGCTCCTAGCGGGGGGACCGAGCACAGATACGCAGTATTTT. Protein product: CASSQLLAGGPSTDTQYF.

This clonotype came up many times. The CDR3 coding sequence is TGCGCCAGCAGCTCCGGGACAGGGGAGGAAAAACTGTTTTTT. Its translation is CASSSGTGEEKLFF. The genes are TRBV5-1 and TRBJ1-4; TRBD1 matches at 10 bases. The V gene end was trimmed by 3 bases and the J gene end by 8 bases; junction bases not matched to a gene: 4. In germline, CDR1 is SGHRS, CDR2 YFSETQ. The CDR3 length is 14 residues.

The chain has TRBV27 and TRBJ1-1; D is ambiguous. The germline V and J ends were trimmed by 3 bases and 0 bases, with 8 bases remaining between them. Germline loops: CDR1 MNHEY, CDR2 SMNVEV (reference sequence). CDR3 size: 14 residues. CDR3 DNA: TGTGCCAGCAGTTTCAATGAGATGAACACTGAAGCTTTCTTT. This sequence encodes CASSFNEMNTEAFF.

The V and J genes are TRBV27 and TRBJ1-1, with 9 positions matching TRBD1. This CDR3 has 15 residues. Trimming took 0 bases from V and 5 from J; bases not matched to a gene: 4. Per germline, CDR1 MNHEY and CDR2 SMNVEV (reference sequence). This CDR3 reads CASSLSWDRATEAFF. Written as DNA, the CDR3 is TGTGCCAGCAGTTTATCGTGGGACAGGGCTACTGAAGCTTTCTTT.

The chain is built from TRBV19 and TRBJ2-2, with 7 nucleotides matching TRBD1. Germline V CDR1 and CDR2: LNHDA, SQIVND (reference sequence). Trimming removed 7 bases from V and 5 bases from J; junction bases left unmatched: 13. The CDR3 is made up of 16 amino acids. In nucleotides, the CDR3 is TGTGCCAGTAAGGGGACAGAAAAAGGTCGGACCGGGGAGCTGTTTTTT. This sequence encodes CASKGTEKGRTGELFF. Drawing the rest from reference TRBV19 and TRBJ2-2, the complete variable domain is DGGITQSPKYLFRKEGQNVTLSCEQNLNHDAMYWYRQDPGQGLRLIYYSQIVNDFQKGDIAEGYSVSREKKESFPLTVTSAQKNPTAFYLCASKGTEKGRTGELFFGEGSRLTVL.

In its sample, this clonotype was seen a few times. V gene TRBV27 combines with J gene TRBJ1-1; no definite D call. This CDR3 has 13 residues. Germline CDR1 MNHEY, CDR2 SMNVEV (reference sequence). The V gene lost 6 bases and the J gene lost 3 bases, with 11 bases spanning the gap. The CDR3: CASRQDGHTEAFF. In nucleotides, the CDR3 is TGTGCCAGCAGGCAGGACGGACACACTGAAGCTTTCTTT.

This CDR3 reads CASSFVIMAGNSNQPQHF. CDR3 DNA sequence: TGTGCCAGCAGTTTCGTGATTATGGCAGGGAATAGCAATCAGCCCCAGCATTTT. The chain is built from TRBV12-3 or TRBV12-4 and TRBJ1-5, with D tentatively TRBD1 (5 bases). CDR3 length equals 18 residues. The germline V and J ends were trimmed by 3 bases and 0 bases, with 18 bases remaining between them.

This clonotype was seen ten or more times. The genes are TRBV7-9 and TRBJ2-5; D gene uncertain. Trimming stripped 4 bases from V and 0 bases from J, with 6 bases between. Germline assignment: CDR1 SEHNR and CDR2 FQNEAQ (reference sequence). This CDR3 spans 13 amino acids. CDR3 coding DNA: TGTGCCAGCAGCTCCAGCGACCAAGAGACCCAGTACTTC. Translating it yields CASSSSDQETQYF. Filled out from reference TRBV7-9 and TRBJ2-5, the complete variable domain reads DTGVSQNPRHKITKRGQNVTFRCDPISEHNRLYWYRQTLGQGPEFLTYFQNEAQLEKSRLLSDRFSAERPKGSFSTLEIQRTEQGDSAMYLCASSSSDQETQYFGPGTRLLVL.

This chain joins TRBV28 and TRBJ2-1, with D maybe TRBD2 (5 bases). Trimming stripped 2 bases from V and 3 bases from J, with 14 bases between. Germline CDR1 MDHEN, CDR2 SYDVKM. CDR3 length: 16 amino acids. CDR3 residues: CASSLGAVGFYNEQFF. DNA of the CDR3: TGTGCCAGCAGTTTAGGAGCGGTGGGCTTCTACAATGAGCAGTTCTTC.

The genes are TRBV12-5 and TRBJ1-3; no clear D gene. The CDR3 extends over 17 amino acids. Germline CDR1 is LGHNT and CDR2 is FRNRAP. V lost 3 bases and J 4 bases, leaving 19 bases between the germline ends. Here the CDR3 DNA reads TGTGCTAGTGGTTTTGCTCCCAGTGAATACATGGGAAACACCATATATTTT. Translating it yields CASGFAPSEYMGNTIYF.

Details on this clonotype: The junction departs from the called germline gene at one end, perhaps through a read error. The chain carries TRBV4-1 and TRBJ2-2; D is unclear. The V gene's germline CDR1 is MGHRA and CDR2 YSYEKL. The CDR3 totals 12 residues. The chain's CDR3 is CASRPGGGELFF. CDR3 in DNA: TGTGCCAGCAGGCCAGGTGGCGGGGAGCTGTTTTTT.

This clonotype was observed once. The rearrangement uses TRBV10-3 and TRBJ2-7; D ambiguous. V shed 7 bases and J shed 3 bases, with 7 bases lying between them. The germline CDR1 and CDR2 sequences are ENHRY and SYGVKD. This CDR3 has 11 amino acids. In nucleotides, the CDR3 is TGTGCCATCATGGAGAACTACGAGCAGTACTTC. Its protein is CAIMENYEQYF.

This clonotype appeared a few times. V and J are TRBV10-2 and TRBJ2-7, with D unresolved. Germline CDR1 and CDR2: WSHSY and SAAADI. Trimming pared 11 bases from V and 3 bases from J, leaving 14 bases between. The CDR3 consists of 12 residues. CDR3 in DNA: TGCGCCTGTTCTGCCGTATTCTACGAGCAGTACTTC. Its translation is CACSAVFYEQYF.